This T cell receptor (beta chain) appears in the sequencing data of a study of blood T cell repertoires in COVID-19. In the study overall: Donors in the United States, Italy and Spain gave samples during acute or convalescent COVID-19. T cells, B-cell-depleted T cells, or PBMCs provided the cDNA or gDNA that served as material.

Using immunoSEQ multiplex PCR, the repertoire was profiled, and TCRdb retains in-frame clones only, with some absent. The sample has approximately 110,000 clones, 65% to 80% seen once. Germline CDR1 reads LGHDT; CDR2 reads YNNKEL (reference sequence). Trimming cost V 1 base and J 5 bases, with 14 bases left between them. This CDR3 is built from 15 residues. The sample was peripheral blood. The chain uses TRBV3-1 (or the pseudogene TRBV3-2) and TRBJ2-5; D is possibly TRBD1 (6 bases). The clonotype comes from a human donor with acute or convalescent COVID-19. The donor label of this sample is uncertain. This chain's CDR3 is CASSQGSRGPETQYF. The CDR3 DNA reads as TGTGCCAGCAGCCAAGGGAGCAGGGGACCGGAGACCCAGTACTTC.